The present entry profiles one T cell receptor (beta chain) with its context. As yet, its antigen is unknown. Next came a second PCR, run for about 6 to 12 cycles, which used a sample-barcoded 5' primer along with a J-beta primer mix. TCRdb fed the 5' RACE reads into MiXCR, producing one record per CDR3 protein. Found here are 850,000 to 1,100,000 distinct CDR3 sequences, 35% to 45% of them singletons; the top ten hold around 13%. The data belong to a study of blood T cells in healthy people across ages. From germline, CDR1 is SGHAT and CDR2 FQNNGV. The CDR3 spans 15 residues. V gave up 3 bases and J gave up 6 bases, with 15 bases separating them. General study results and limits: Diversity of TCR beta correlated strongly with naive T cell percentage.

The chain has TRBV11-2 and TRBJ2-1; D possibly corresponds to TRBD2 (6 bases). The sequenced sample consisted of blood. The receptor's source is a man aged 18 to 30 in good health. In DNA form, the CDR3 reads TGTGCCAGCAGCTTGCCGGGGGTGGCTCTCAATGAGCAGTTCTTC. Translating gives CASSLPGVALNEQFF.